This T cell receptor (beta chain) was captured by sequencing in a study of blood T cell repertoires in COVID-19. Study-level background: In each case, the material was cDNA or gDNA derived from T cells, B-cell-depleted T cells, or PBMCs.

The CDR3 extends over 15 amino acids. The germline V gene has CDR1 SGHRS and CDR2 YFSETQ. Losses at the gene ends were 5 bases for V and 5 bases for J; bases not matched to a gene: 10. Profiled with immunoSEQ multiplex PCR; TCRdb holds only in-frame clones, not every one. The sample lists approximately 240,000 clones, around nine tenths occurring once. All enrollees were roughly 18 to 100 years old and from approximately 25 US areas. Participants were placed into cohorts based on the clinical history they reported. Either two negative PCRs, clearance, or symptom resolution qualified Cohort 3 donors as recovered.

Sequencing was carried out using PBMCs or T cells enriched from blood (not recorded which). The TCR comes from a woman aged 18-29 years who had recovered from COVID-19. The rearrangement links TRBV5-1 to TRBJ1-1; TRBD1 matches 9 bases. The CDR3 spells CASRERTGEETEAFF. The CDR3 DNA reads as TGCGCCAGCAGGGAACGGACAGGGGAGGAGACTGAAGCTTTCTTT.